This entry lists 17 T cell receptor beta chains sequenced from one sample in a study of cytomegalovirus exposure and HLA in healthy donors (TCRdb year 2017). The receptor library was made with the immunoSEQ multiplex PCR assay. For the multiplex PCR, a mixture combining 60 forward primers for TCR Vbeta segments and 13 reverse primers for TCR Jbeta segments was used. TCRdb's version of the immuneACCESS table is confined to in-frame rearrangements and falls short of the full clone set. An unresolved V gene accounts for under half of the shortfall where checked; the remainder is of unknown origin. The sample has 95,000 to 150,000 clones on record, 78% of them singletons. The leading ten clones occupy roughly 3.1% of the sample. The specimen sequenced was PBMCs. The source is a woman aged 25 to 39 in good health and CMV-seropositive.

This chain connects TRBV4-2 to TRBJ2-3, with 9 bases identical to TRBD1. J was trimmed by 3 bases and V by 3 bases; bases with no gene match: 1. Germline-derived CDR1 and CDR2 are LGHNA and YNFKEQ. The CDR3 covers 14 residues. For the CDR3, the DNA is TGTGCCAGCAGCCACGGACAGGGGACAGATACGCAGTATTTT. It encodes CASSHGQGTDTQYF.

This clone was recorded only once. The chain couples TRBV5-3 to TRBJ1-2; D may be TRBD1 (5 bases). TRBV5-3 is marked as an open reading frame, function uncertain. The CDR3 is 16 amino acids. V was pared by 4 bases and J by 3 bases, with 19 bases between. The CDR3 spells CARSARAGAGDYGYTF. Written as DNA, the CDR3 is TGTGCCAGAAGCGCTCGTGCTGGGGCAGGAGACTATGGCTACACCTTC.

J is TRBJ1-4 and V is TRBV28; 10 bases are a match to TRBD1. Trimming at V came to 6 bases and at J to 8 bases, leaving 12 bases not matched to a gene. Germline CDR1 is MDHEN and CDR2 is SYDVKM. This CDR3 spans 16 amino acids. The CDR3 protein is CASSQAGTGVQEKLFF. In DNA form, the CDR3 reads TGTGCCAGCAGCCAAGCCGGGACAGGGGTCCAAGAAAAACTGTTTTTT.

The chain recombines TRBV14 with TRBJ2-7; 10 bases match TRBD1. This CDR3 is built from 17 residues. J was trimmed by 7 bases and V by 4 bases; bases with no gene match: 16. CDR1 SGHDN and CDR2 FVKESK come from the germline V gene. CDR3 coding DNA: TGTGCCAGCAGCCCCGGGACAGGGGCCGCACGGGTTAGAGAGCAGTACTTC. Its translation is CASSPGTGAARVREQYF.

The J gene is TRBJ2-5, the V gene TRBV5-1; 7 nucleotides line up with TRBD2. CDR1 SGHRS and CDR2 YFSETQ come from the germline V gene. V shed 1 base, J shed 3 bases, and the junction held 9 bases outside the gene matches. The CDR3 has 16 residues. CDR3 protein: CASSLNSGRLKETQYF. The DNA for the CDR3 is TGCGCCAGCAGCTTGAATAGCGGGCGGCTAAAAGAGACCCAGTACTTC.

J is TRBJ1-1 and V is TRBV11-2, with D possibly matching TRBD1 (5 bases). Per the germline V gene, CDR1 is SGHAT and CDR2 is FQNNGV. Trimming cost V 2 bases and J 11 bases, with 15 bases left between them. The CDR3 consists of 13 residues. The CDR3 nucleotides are TGTGCCAGCAGCTTATCCCAGGGCAGGGCGGCTTTCTTT. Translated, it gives CASSLSQGRAAFF.

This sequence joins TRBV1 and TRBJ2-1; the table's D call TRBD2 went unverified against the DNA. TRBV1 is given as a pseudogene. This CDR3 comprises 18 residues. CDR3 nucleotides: TGCACCAGCAGCCAAGATCAAAGAGGCGGGGGGGCCGGAAATGAGCAGTTCTTC. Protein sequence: CTSSQDQRGGGAGNEQFF.

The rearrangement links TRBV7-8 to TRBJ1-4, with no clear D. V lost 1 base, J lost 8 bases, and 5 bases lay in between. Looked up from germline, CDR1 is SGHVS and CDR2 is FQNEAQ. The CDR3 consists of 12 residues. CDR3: CASSLVGEKLFF. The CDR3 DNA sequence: TGTGCCAGCAGCTTAGTCGGGGAAAAACTGTTTTTT.

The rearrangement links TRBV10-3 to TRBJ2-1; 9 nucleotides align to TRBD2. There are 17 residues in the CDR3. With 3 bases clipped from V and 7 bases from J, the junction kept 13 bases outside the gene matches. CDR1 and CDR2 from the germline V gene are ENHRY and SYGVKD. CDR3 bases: TGTGCCATCAGTGACCCTGAGGGGCGGGGGGGAGATAATGAGCAGTTCTTC. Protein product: CAISDPEGRGGDNEQFF.

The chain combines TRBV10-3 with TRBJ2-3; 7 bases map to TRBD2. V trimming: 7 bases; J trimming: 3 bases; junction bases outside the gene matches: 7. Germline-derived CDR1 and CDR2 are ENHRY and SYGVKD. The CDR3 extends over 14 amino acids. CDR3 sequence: CAIKWGEGTDTQYF. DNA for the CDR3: TGTGCCATCAAGTGGGGGGAGGGGACAGATACGCAGTATTTT.

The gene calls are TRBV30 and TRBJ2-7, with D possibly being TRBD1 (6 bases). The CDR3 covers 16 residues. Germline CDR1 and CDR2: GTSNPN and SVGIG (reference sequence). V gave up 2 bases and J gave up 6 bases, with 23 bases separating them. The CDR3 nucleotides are TGTGCCTGGAGTCTAAAGGTGACAGGAATCCACCCCGAGCAGTACTTC. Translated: CAWSLKVTGIHPEQYF.

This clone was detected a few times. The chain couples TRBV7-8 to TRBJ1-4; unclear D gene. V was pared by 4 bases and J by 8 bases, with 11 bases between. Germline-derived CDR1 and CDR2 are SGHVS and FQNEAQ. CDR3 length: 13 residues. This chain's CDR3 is CASSSGLGEKLFF. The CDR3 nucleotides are TGTGCCAGCAGCTCTGGACTGGGAGAAAAACTGTTTTTT.

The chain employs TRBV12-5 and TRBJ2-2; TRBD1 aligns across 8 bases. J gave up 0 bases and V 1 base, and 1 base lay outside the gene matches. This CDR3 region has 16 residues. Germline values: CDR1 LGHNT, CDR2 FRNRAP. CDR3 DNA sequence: TGTGCTAGTGGTTTGGGACAGGGGACGAACACCGGGGAGCTGTTTTTT. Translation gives CASGLGQGTNTGELFF.

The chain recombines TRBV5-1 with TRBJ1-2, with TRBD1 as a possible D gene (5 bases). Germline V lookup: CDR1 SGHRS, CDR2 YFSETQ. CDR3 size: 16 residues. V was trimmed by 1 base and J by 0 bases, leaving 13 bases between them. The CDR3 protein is CASSLSTVTANYGYTF. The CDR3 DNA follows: TGCGCCAGCAGCTTGTCCACAGTGACAGCTAACTATGGCTACACCTTC. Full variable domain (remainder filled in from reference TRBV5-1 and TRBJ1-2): KAGVTQTPRYLIKTRGQQVTLSCSPISGHRSVSWYQQTPGQGLQFLFEYFSETQRNKGNFPGRFSGRQFSNSRSEMNVSTLELGDSALYLCASSLSTVTANYGYTFGSGTRLTVV.

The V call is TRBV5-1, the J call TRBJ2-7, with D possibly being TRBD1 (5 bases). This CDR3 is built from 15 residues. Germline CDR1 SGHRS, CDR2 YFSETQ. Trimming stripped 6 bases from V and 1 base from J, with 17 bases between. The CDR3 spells CASKALSSGSYEQYF. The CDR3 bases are TGCGCCAGCAAAGCACTGAGCTCAGGGTCCTACGAGCAGTACTTC.

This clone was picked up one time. CDR3 loop: CARTQRSASSGANVLTF. The DNA for the CDR3 is TGTGCCCGGACTCAGAGGTCCGCGAGCTCTGGGGCCAACGTCCTGACTTTC. This chain connects TRBV6-4 to TRBJ2-6; tentatively, D is TRBD2 (5 bases). Trimming shortened V by 11 bases and J by 0 bases, and 20 bases separated the two germline ends. Germline CDR1 MRHNA, CDR2 SNTAGT. The CDR3 sequence is 17 residues long.

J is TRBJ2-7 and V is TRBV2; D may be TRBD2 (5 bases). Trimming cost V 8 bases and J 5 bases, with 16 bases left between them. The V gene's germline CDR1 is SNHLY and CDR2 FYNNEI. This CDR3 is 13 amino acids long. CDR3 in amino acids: CASREWGLHEQYF. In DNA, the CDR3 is TGTGCCAGCCGGGAATGGGGATTACACGAGCAGTACTTC. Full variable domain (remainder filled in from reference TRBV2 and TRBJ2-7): EPEVTQTPSHQVTQMGQEVILRCVPISNHLYFYWYRQILGQKVEFLVSFYNNEISEKSEIFDDQFSVERPDGSNFTLKIRSTKLEDSAMYFCASREWGLHEQYFGPGTRLTVT.